This T cell receptor (beta chain) comes out of a study of response to subunit inactivated influenza vaccine. This clonotype was counted between two and nine times. As yet, its antigen is unknown. Study observations and caveats: There was a suggestion from the authors that each seasonal influenza vaccination recruits few new T cells.

TCRdb re-called the RT-PCR reads with MiXCR, one entry per CDR3 protein. Of 650,000 to 800,000 distinct CDR3 sequences listed, approximately 13% are singletons. The origin of this receptor is a man aged 45-65 years who received an inactivated influenza vaccine. Source: PBMCs from blood, taken around 14 days before vaccination.

The CDR3 DNA follows: TGCGCCAGCAGCCTTCAATACACTAGCGGGAGGGATGAGCAGTTCTTC. Encoded protein: CASSLQYTSGRDEQFF. The chain couples TRBV5-1 to TRBJ2-1; 13 bases fit TRBD2. Germline lookup yields CDR1 SGHRS and CDR2 YFSETQ. Losses at the gene ends were 4 bases for V and 8 bases for J; bases not matched to a gene: 9. There are 16 residues in the CDR3. Combining the CDR3 with reference TRBV5-1 and TRBJ2-1 gives the whole variable domain KAGVTQTPRYLIKTRGQQVTLSCSPISGHRSVSWYQQTPGQGLQFLFEYFSETQRNKGNFPGRFSGRQFSNSRSEMNVSTLELGDSALYLCASSLQYTSGRDEQFFGPGTRLTVL.